This T cell receptor (beta chain) was profiled in a study of shared clonotypes between healthy human individuals. Study details: Researchers assigned three CD4 naive, three CD4 memory, two CD8 naive and one CD8 memory plate to each donor. Study results and limitations: Blood was the sole source, and tissue repertoires probably differ. The sharing of 5% to 5.5% of naive CD4 clonotypes was seen across a few donors. Among the subsets, naive ones generally showed larger estimated richness than memory ones.

Terminally differentiated effector memory CD45RA+ cells were excluded from the naive CD8 cells, which were CD45RO-negative and positively selected for CCR7. In regard to this clone: Its target is unknown.

Profiled with immunoSEQ multiplex PCR; TCRdb holds only in-frame clones, not every one. Of 500,000 to 700,000 clones listed, about 95% are singletons. V shed 4 bases, J shed 4 bases, and the junction held 5 bases outside the gene matches. The CDR3 extends over 13 amino acids. From germline, CDR1 is SQVTM and CDR2 ANQGSEA. The sample taken for sequencing was naive CD8+ T cells sorted from blood. The origin of this receptor is a woman in her twenties or thirties in good health. This chain uses TRBV29-1 with TRBJ2-7; 9 positions agree with TRBD1. CDR3: CSVVGQGPYEQYF. The CDR3 coding sequence is TGCAGCGTTGTTGGACAGGGGCCATACGAGCAGTACTTC.